This TCR beta chain was sequenced in a study of blood T cell repertoires in COVID-19 (dated by TCRdb to the early 2020s). For the study in its entirety: The collaborator samples originated in the United States, Italy and Spain and spanned the acute and convalescent phases of COVID-19. The material from the prospective study consisted of cDNA or gDNA derived from T cells, B-cell-depleted T cells, or PBMCs. Subjects who had been exposed to COVID-19, were actively infected with it, or had recovered from it provided the deeply sampled blood TCRbeta repertoires that made up the dataset. The repertoires were released in a freely available public database intended as a resource for research on the immune response to SARS-CoV-2. The samples were drawn from two sources: the first 160 participants of the ongoing ImmuneRACE study, and 1,200 or so subjects contributed by 6 global collaborators. A de-identified subject ID, COVID-19 status, age in years and sex were almost always included in the sample metadata. HLA class I and class II types, where available, came from metadata supplied by the sample provider rather than from assay-based typing. Results and caveats for the whole study, not just this receptor: How much clinical and demographic metadata was included differed by source and by participant, and the metadata was provided uncurated.

This clone came up a few times. Its antigen has not been determined. No base-level quality is on record; no much larger clone is a single base apart. Each collaborating institution followed its own protocols to collect whole blood in K2EDTA tubes. Collaborator samples were shipped for TCRbeta analysis as frozen whole blood, isolated PBMCs, or DNA extracted from either sample type. TCRbeta CDR3 regions were amplified from genomic DNA by means of the immunoSEQ Assay, a bias-controlled multiplex PCR. In the authors' own workflow: Nucleated cell counts per sample were estimated from amplification of reference gene primers within the assay. To quantify the absolute abundance of each unique TCRbeta CDR3 rearrangement, sequence reads were collapsed and filtered. For each sample, productive Simpson clonality was calculated by taking the square root of Simpson's diversity index across productive rearrangements. TCRdb retrieved this table from immuneACCESS and kept in-frame rearrangements only. Not all clones are present; in checked studies, unresolved V genes account for under half, and no reason is known for the remainder. Clone size and the V and J calls come from that table; the DNA yielded D and trimming. The sample contains fewer than 90,000 clones, roughly 80% of them found a single time. The top ten clonotypes cover 19% of the sample.

The sequencing sample was made of peripheral blood. This clonotype originated in a woman of 80 years or more with acute or convalescent COVID-19.

At the DNA level, the sequence is TGTGCCAGCAGTGAAGGGGTGACTAGCGCCTCCTACGAGCAGTACTTC. Its coded protein is CASSEGVTSASYEQYF. The chain is assembled from TRBV25-1 and TRBJ2-7; 8 bases in the junction line up with TRBD2. Measured from the cysteine to the phenylalanine, the CDR3 is 16 residues long. Of the read, only the CDR3 DNA is kept; its 48 bases are in frame from base 1. V has 2 bases trimmed and J has 0 bases trimmed; junction bases matching no gene number 6. CDR1 and CDR2 were assigned from the germline V gene as MGHDK and SYGVNS.